Presented here are 31 T cell receptor beta chains from one specimen sequenced in a study of synovial regulatory T cells in juvenile arthritis. TCRdb keeps only in-frame clones here, not all; method: immunoSEQ multiplex PCR. This table lists 7,000 to 8,000 clones. Specimen: Treg cells from blood. Described subset: remaining (HLA-DR-negative) circulating blood Treg cells. The receptors were sampled from a donor aged 2-35 years with juvenile idiopathic arthritis.

The rearrangement joins TRBV9 to TRBJ1-5. The germline V gene has CDR1 SGDLS and CDR2 YYNGEE. The CDR3 runs to 15 residues. Only the protein is available. The CDR3 region is CASSVVWRENQPQHF.

The rearrangement joins TRBV21-1 to TRBJ2-1. TRBV21-1 is a pseudogene. This CDR3 has 15 residues. The coding DNA is unavailable. The chain's CDR3 is CATPKRDPTYNEQFF.

V is TRBV19 and J is TRBJ2-6; lacking DNA, the TRBD2 call made by TCRdb goes unchecked. Per the germline V gene, CDR1 is LNHDA and CDR2 is SQIVND (reference sequence). This CDR3 spans 16 amino acids. DNA was not recorded. CDR3 protein: CASSIQGRAGANVLTF.

The J gene is TRBJ2-7, the V gene TRBV29-1; TCRdb proposes TRBD1, but this gene call is untestable without DNA. Germline V gene data show CDR1 as SQVTM and CDR2 as ANQGSEA. The CDR3 has 11 residues. No coding sequence is recorded. The CDR3 sequence: CSVGRGYEQYF.

This rearrangement joins TRBV7-3 to TRBJ2-3; TCRdb outputs TRBD2, but without DNA this stays unchecked. The CDR3 runs to 13 residues. DNA was not recorded. The germline V gene has CDR1 SGHTA and CDR2 FQGTGA. CDR3 loop: CASSPTSTDTQYF. The variable domain in full, with the rest retrieved from reference TRBV7-3 and TRBJ2-3, is GAGVSQTPSNKVTEKGKYVELRCDPISGHTALYWYRQSLGQGPEFLIYFQGTGAADDSGLPNDRFFAVRPEGSVSTLKIQRTERGDSAVYLCASSPTSTDTQYFGPGTRLTVL.

This clone ranks as medium-sized in terms of frequency. The chain joins TRBV5-5 to TRBJ2-5; without DNA, the TCRdb call of TRBD1 cannot be checked. CDR3 size: 13 residues. The coding DNA is unavailable. Germline V CDR1 and CDR2: SGHKS, YYEKEE (reference sequence). CDR3 sequence: CASSFGPQETQYF.

The rearrangement links TRBV7-2 to TRBJ1-5. Germline V gene sequence: CDR1 SGHTA, CDR2 FQGNSA. The CDR3 has 14 amino acids. No DNA sequence was recorded. CDR3 residues: CASSLGGGGQPQHF.

This chain links TRBV14 with TRBJ1-4. The CDR3 covers 13 residues. Nucleotide data are not available. The germline V gene encodes CDR1 SGHDN and CDR2 FVKESK. The CDR3 loop reads CASSQDNPRKLFF. The variable domain in full, completed from reference TRBV14 and TRBJ1-4, reads EAGVTQFPSHSVIEKGQTVTLRCDPISGHDNLYWYRRVMGKEIKFLLHFVKESKQDESGMPNNRFLAERTGGTYSTLKVQPAELEDSGVYFCASSQDNPRKLFFGSGTQLSVL.

The V and J genes are TRBV5-4 and TRBJ2-7; TCRdb designates TRBD2, a call that cannot be tested without DNA. The CDR3 totals 16 residues. No DNA accompanies this entry. CDR1 and CDR2 from the germline V gene are SGHNT and YYREEE (reference sequence). The CDR3 sequence: CASSLWVPGLAQEQYF.

This chain uses TRBV10-3 with TRBJ2-3; TCRdb proposes TRBD2, but this gene call is untestable without DNA. The CDR3 extends over 13 amino acids. Only the protein sequence is given. Germline values: CDR1 ENHRY, CDR2 SYGVKD. CDR3 residues: CATQAGVSDTQYF.

The rearrangement joins TRBV4-2 to TRBJ2-3; TCRdb proposes TRBD1, but this gene call is untestable without DNA. From germline, CDR1 is LGHNA and CDR2 YNFKEQ. This CDR3 spans 17 amino acids. DNA for this receptor is not on file. The CDR3 region is CASSPSGEGENTDTQYF.

The chain combines TRBV5-1 with TRBJ1-2. The CDR3 is made up of 15 amino acids. No DNA is listed. Germline lookup yields CDR1 SGHRS and CDR2 YFSETQ. The CDR3 sequence: CASSLGGYNLYGYTF.

This clone shows up as medium-sized by frequency. This chain joins TRBV18 and TRBJ2-7; checking the TCRdb D call of TRBD1 is not possible without DNA. CDR3 length: 12 residues. There is no recorded DNA. The germline gives CDR1 KGHSH, CDR2 LQKENI. CDR3 amino acids: CASSPGFYEQYF.

V usage is TRBV18 and J usage is TRBJ2-7; absent DNA, TCRdb's TRBD1 call cannot be checked. The CDR3 sequence is 14 residues long. There is no recorded DNA. The V gene's germline CDR1 is KGHSH and CDR2 LQKENI. CDR3 sequence reads: CASSPGQSSYEQYF. The entire variable domain, with the rest obtained from reference TRBV18 and TRBJ2-7, is as follows: NAGVMQNPRHLVRRRGQEARLRCSPMKGHSHVYWYRQLPEEGLKFMVYLQKENIIDESGMPKERFSAEFPKEGPSILRIQQVVRGDSAAYFCASSPGQSSYEQYFGPGTRLTVT.

J is TRBJ2-1 and V is TRBV28; there is no DNA to check the TCRdb D call of TRBD2. Germline CDR1 MDHEN, CDR2 SYDVKM. The CDR3 has 17 residues. No DNA appears here. This CDR3 is CASSFGSRTSGRDEQFF. The variable domain in full, completed from reference TRBV28 and TRBJ2-1, reads DVKVTQSSRYLVKRTGEKVFLECVQDMDHENMFWYRQDPGLGLRLIYFSYDVKMKEKGDIPEGYSVSREKKERFSLILESASTNQTSMYLCASSFGSRTSGRDEQFFGPGTRLTVL.

V gene TRBV11-3 combines with J gene TRBJ2-1; with no DNA, the TCRdb D assignment of TRBD2 cannot be verified. CDR3 length: 16 amino acids. The coding DNA is unavailable. The germline gives CDR1 SGHNT, CDR2 YENEEA. CDR3 loop: CASSRESGRGYNEQFF.

The chain recombines TRBV20-1 with TRBJ2-1; TCRdb proposes TRBD2, but this gene call is untestable without DNA. There are 10 residues in the CDR3. The protein alone is recorded here. Germline-derived CDR1 and CDR2 are DFQATT and SNEGSKA (reference sequence). This chain's CDR3 is CSALIDEQFF.

The V gene is TRBV11-2, the J gene TRBJ1-6. CDR3 length: 15 residues. No nucleotide data were recorded. Germline-derived CDR1 and CDR2 are SGHAT and FQNNGV. CDR3 sequence: CASSDIEGMDSPLHF.

The chain has TRBV4-2 and TRBJ1-2; TCRdb's D call, TRBD1, is unchecked because there is no DNA. Per the germline V gene, CDR1 is LGHNA and CDR2 is YNFKEQ. CDR3 length equals 16 residues. No DNA has been recorded. CDR3 protein: CASSQDLRQGGYGYTF.

This chain uses TRBV5-1 with TRBJ2-7; TCRdb's D call of TRBD2 is untestable without DNA. The CDR3 sequence is 14 residues long. No DNA was logged. Germline values: CDR1 SGHRS, CDR2 YFSETQ. CDR3 in amino acids: CASSPDSTFDEQYF. Using reference TRBV5-1 and TRBJ2-7 for the parts outside the CDR3, the full variable domain is KAGVTQTPRYLIKTRGQQVTLSCSPISGHRSVSWYQQTPGQGLQFLFEYFSETQRNKGNFPGRFSGRQFSNSRSEMNVSTLELGDSALYLCASSPDSTFDEQYFGPGTRLTVT.

This rearrangement joins TRBV7-9 to TRBJ1-2; TCRdb returns TRBD1, unconfirmable since there is no DNA. Germline V gives CDR1 SEHNR, CDR2 FQNEAQ (reference sequence). This CDR3 spans 19 amino acids. The nucleotide record is missing. CDR3 loop: CASSSAARRTGGNFYGYTF.

V and J are TRBV7-2 and TRBJ1-1. This CDR3 contains 13 residues. No DNA is given. The germline gives CDR1 SGHTA, CDR2 FQGNSA. CDR3 residues: CASGLQGNTEAFF.

The chain combines TRBV6-1 with TRBJ1-1. Per the germline V gene, CDR1 is MNHNS and CDR2 is SASEGT. The CDR3 sequence is 11 residues long. Nucleotide data are not available. The CDR3 sequence: CASSYISEAFF.

This clone is medium-sized (0.01 to 0.1%) by frequency. The rearrangement uses TRBV2 and TRBJ1-1; there is no DNA to check the TCRdb D call of TRBD1. The CDR3 runs to 16 residues. No DNA appears here. CDR1 and CDR2 from the germline V gene are SNHLY and FYNNEI. The CDR3 region is CASSDWGQGANTEAFF.

The chain employs TRBV28 and TRBJ1-1; the D call from TCRdb, TRBD1, cannot be confirmed without DNA. In germline, CDR1 is MDHEN, CDR2 SYDVKM. This CDR3 is built from 15 residues. No DNA is listed. The CDR3 here is CASRQRQGHSAEAFF.

This chain connects TRBV29-1 to TRBJ1-1. Germline V gene data show CDR1 as SQVTM and CDR2 as ANQGSEA. This CDR3 contains 13 residues. The nucleotide record is missing. The CDR3 sequence: CSVERGARAEAFF.

The chain joins TRBV5-4 to TRBJ1-5. Germline CDR1 SGHNT, CDR2 YYREEE (reference sequence). The CDR3 totals 13 residues. No DNA was logged. This CDR3 is CASSLGSNQPQHF.

This chain joins TRBV7-2 and TRBJ1-1. The germline gives CDR1 SGHTA, CDR2 FQGNSA. This CDR3 is 14 amino acids long. Only the protein sequence is given. The CDR3 here is CASRRGLRNTEAFF.

V and J are TRBV27 and TRBJ2-5; TCRdb's D call, TRBD2, is unchecked because there is no DNA. The germline V gene has CDR1 MNHEY and CDR2 SMNVEV (reference sequence). The CDR3 sequence is 14 residues long. No DNA is given. CDR3 sequence: CASSLGGVVETQYF.

The rearrangement links TRBV6-6 to TRBJ2-3. This CDR3 comprises 13 residues. The protein alone is recorded here. Germline V CDR1 and CDR2: MNHNY, SVGAGI (reference sequence). The CDR3 spells CASSKRFTDTQYF.

The V gene is TRBV7-9, the J gene TRBJ2-3; TCRdb proposes TRBD1, but this gene call is untestable without DNA. The CDR3 runs to 18 residues. DNA is not on record. Looked up from germline, CDR1 is SEHNR and CDR2 is FQNEAQ (reference sequence). CDR3 protein: CASRDKAPGTGGIHTQYF.